This is a list of T cell receptor beta chains from one sample in a study of CD8+ T cells in alopecia areata. Measured with immunoSEQ multiplex PCR; TCRdb has only the in-frame clones, and not every one. The table includes around 140,000 clones, more than 75% detected once. Sequenced material: CD8+ T cells sorted from blood, taken at week 0. These receptors were collected from a human donor with alopecia areata. CDR3s leave out the opening cysteine and the closing phenylalanine or tryptophan. Fields, in order: V gene, CDR3 protein.

V: TRBV7-2
CDR3: ASSLRPLLTATSRGT

V: TRBV6-1
CDR3: ASTSRPGGEQY

V: TRBV9
CDR3: ASSVASSSYEQY

V: TRBV14
CDR3: ASRHNRHTDTQY

V: TRBV9
CDR3: ASSVQGAGYGYT

V: TRBV6-5
CDR3: ASSYAITDTQY

V: TRBV5-1
CDR3: ASSLAPSGRNEQF

V: TRBV29-1
CDR3: SVFFATFQETQY

V: TRBV5-1
CDR3: ASSMDSTTDTQY

V: TRBV27
CDR3: AKIPGRAECGYT